A single TCR beta chain is shown here with its context. This specimen comes from a study of blood T cell repertoires in COVID-19. Study as a whole: PBMCs, B-cell-depleted T cells, or T cells were the source of the cDNA or gDNA that made up the material.

CDR1 and CDR2 from the germline V gene are MNHEY and SMNVEV (reference sequence). The CDR3 is 14 amino acids. V lost 6 bases to trimming and J lost 1 base; unmatched junction nucleotides: 2. Some clones are missing from TCRdb's copy, which holds only in-frame ones; the method was immunoSEQ multiplex PCR. The repertoire holds about 250,000 clones, about nine tenths seen once, with 0.94% in the top ten. This clonotype was sampled from a middle-aged woman who had recovered from COVID-19. Sequencing used peripheral blood. The rearrangement links TRBV27 to TRBJ2-5, with 10 bases fitting TRBD1. The CDR3: CASRRQGAQETQYF. CDR3 DNA: TGTGCCAGCAGGCGACAGGGGGCCCAAGAGACCCAGTACTTC.